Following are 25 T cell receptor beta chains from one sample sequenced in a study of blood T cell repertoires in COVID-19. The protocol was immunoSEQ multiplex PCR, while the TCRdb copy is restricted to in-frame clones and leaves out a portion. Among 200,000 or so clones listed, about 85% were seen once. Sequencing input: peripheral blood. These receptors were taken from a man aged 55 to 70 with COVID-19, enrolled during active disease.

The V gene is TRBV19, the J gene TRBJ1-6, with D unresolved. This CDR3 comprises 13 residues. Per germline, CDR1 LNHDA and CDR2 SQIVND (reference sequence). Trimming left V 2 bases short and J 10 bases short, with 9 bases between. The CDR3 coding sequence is TGTGCCAGTAGTATAAGGAGGACCTCACCCCTCCACTTT. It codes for CASSIRRTSPLHF.

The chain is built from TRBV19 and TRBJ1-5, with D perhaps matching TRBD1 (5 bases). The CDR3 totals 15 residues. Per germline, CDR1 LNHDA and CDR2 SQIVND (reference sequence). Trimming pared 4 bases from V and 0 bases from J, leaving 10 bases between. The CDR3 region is CASSKRTSSNQPQHF. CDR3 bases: TGTGCCAGTAGTAAGAGGACAAGTAGCAATCAGCCCCAGCATTTT.

CDR3 DNA sequence: TGTGCCAGCACTTCTGGACAGCGCCAAGAGACCCAGTACTTC. Protein sequence: CASTSGQRQETQYF. The V call is TRBV9, the J call TRBJ2-5; tentative D call: TRBD1 (6 bases). Trimming shortened V by 6 bases and J by 1 base, and 13 bases separated the two germline ends. The CDR3 loop spans 14 amino acids. Per the germline V gene, CDR1 is SGDLS and CDR2 is YYNGEE.

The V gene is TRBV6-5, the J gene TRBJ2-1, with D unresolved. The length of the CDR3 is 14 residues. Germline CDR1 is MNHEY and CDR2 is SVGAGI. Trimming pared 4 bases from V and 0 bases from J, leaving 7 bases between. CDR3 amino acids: CASSSVSSYNEQFF. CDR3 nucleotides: TGTGCCAGCAGTTCGGTAAGCTCCTACAATGAGCAGTTCTTC.

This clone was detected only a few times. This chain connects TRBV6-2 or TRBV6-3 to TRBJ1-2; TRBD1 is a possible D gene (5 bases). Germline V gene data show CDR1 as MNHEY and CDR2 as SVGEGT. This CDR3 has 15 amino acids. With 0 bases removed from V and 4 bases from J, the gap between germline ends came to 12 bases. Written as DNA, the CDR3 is TGTGCCAGCAGTTACTCGGCGGGGGGGACCTATGGCTACACCTTC. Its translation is CASSYSAGGTYGYTF.

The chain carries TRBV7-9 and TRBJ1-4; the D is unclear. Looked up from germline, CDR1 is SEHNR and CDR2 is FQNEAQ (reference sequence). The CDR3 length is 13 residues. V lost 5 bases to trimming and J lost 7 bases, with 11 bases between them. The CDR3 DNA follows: TGTGCCAGCAGCCGAGCGGCATTTGAAAAACTGTTTTTT. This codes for CASSRAAFEKLFF.

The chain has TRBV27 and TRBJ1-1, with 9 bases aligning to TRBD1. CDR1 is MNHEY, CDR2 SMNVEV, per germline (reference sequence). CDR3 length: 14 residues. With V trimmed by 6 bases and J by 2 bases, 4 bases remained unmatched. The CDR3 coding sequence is TGTGCCAGCAGACGGACAGGGGTTAACACTGAAGCTTTCTTT. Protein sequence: CASRRTGVNTEAFF.

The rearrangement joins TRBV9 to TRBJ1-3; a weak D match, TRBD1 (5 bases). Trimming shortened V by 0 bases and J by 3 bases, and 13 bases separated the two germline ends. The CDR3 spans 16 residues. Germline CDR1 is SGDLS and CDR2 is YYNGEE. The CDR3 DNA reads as TGTGCCAGCAGCGTAGGCGGGGGAGCTTATGGAAACACCATATATTTT. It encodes CASSVGGGAYGNTIYF. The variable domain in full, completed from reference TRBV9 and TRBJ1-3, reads DSGVTQTPKHLITATGQRVTLRCSPRSGDLSVYWYQQSLDQGLQFLIQYYNGEERAKGNILERFSAQQFPDLHSELNLSSLELGDSALYFCASSVGGGAYGNTIYFGEGSWLTVV.

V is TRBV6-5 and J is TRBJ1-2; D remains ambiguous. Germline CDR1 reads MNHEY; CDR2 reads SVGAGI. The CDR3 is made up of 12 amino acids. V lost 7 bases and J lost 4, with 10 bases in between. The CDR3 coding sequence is TGTGCCAGCACCACCGACATCTATGGCTACACCTTC. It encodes CASTTDIYGYTF.

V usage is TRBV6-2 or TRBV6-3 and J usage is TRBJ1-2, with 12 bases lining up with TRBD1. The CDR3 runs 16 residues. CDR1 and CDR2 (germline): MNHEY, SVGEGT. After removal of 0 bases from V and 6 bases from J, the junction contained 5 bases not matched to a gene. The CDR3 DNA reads TGTGCCAGCAGTTACTCGAAGGGACAGGGGGCGCATGGCTACACCTTC. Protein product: CASSYSKGQGAHGYTF.

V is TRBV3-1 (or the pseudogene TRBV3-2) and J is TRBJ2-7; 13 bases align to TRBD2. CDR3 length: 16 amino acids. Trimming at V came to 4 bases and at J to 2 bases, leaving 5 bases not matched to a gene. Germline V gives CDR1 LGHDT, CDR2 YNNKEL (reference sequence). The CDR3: CASSRGTSGTTYEQYF. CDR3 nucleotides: TGTGCCAGCAGCCGGGGGACTAGCGGGACCACCTACGAGCAGTACTTC.

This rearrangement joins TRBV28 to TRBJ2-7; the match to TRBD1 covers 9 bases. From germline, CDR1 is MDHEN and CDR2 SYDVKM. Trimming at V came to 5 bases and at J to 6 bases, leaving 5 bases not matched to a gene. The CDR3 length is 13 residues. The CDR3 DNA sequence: TGTGCCAGCAGTGGACAGGGGTTTGGCGAGCAGTACTTC. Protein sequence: CASSGQGFGEQYF.

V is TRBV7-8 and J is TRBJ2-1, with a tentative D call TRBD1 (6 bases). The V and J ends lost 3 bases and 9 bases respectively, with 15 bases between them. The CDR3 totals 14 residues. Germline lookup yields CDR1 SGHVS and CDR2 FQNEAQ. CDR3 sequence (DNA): TGTGCCAGCAGCTTCCAGGGGATCGGTGGTGAGCAGTTCTTC. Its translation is CASSFQGIGGEQFF.

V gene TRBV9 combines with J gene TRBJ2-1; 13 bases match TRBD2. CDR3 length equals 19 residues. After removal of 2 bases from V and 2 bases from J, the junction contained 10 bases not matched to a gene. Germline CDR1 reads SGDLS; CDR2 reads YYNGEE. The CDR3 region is CASSVSGGTSGKAYNEQFF. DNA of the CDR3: TGTGCCAGCAGCGTGTCCGGTGGGACTAGCGGGAAGGCCTACAATGAGCAGTTCTTC.

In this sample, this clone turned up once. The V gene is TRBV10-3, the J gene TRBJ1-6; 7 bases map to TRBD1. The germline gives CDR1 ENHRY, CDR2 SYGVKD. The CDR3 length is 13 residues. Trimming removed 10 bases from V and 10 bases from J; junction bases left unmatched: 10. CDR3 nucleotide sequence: TGTGCCAGCTCGGGACAGCCGGCGTCACCCCTCCACTTT. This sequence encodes CASSGQPASPLHF.

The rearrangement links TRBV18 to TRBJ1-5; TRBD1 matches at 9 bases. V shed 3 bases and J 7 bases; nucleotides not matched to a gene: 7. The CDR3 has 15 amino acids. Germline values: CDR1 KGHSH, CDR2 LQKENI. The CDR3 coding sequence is TGTGCCAGCTCACCTCCGGGACAGGGCGGACAGCCCCAGCATTTT. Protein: CASSPPGQGGQPQHF. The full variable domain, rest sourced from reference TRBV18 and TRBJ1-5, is NAGVMQNPRHLVRRRGQEARLRCSPMKGHSHVYWYRQLPEEGLKFMVYLQKENIIDESGMPKERFSAEFPKEGPSILRIQQVVRGDSAAYFCASSPPGQGGQPQHFGDGTRLSIL.

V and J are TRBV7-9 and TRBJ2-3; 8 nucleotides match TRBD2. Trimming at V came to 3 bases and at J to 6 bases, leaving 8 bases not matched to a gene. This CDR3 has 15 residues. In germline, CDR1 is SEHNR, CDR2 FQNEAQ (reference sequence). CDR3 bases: TGTGCCAGCAGCTTGGGCGGGGGGACGAGTGATACGCAGTATTTT. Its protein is CASSLGGGTSDTQYF.

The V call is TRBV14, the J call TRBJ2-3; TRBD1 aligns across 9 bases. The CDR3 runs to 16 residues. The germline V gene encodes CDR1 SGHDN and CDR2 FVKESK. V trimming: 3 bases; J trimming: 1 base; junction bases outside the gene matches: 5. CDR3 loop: CASSQMWTGGTDTQYF. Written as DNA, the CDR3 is TGTGCCAGCAGCCAGATGTGGACAGGGGGCACAGATACGCAGTATTTT.

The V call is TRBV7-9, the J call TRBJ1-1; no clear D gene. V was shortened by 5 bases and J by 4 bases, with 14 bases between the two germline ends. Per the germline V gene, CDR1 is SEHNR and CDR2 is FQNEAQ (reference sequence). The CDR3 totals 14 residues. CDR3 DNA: TGTGCCAGCAGCCTCAACATCGGCGGCACTGAAGCTTTCTTT. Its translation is CASSLNIGGTEAFF.

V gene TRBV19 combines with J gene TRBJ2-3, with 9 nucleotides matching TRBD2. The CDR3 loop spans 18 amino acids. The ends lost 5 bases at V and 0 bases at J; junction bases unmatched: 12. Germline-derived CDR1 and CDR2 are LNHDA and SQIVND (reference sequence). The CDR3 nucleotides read TGTGCCAGTAGTTCCGTAGCGACTAGCGGTACTAGCACAGATACGCAGTATTTT. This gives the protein CASSSVATSGTSTDTQYF.

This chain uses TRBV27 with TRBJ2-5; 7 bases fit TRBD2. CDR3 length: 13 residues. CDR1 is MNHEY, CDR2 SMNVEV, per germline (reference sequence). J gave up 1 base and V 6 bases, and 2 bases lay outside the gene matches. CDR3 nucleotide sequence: TGTGCCAGCAGGGCTAGCGGCCAAGAGACCCAGTACTTC. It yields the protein CASRASGQETQYF.

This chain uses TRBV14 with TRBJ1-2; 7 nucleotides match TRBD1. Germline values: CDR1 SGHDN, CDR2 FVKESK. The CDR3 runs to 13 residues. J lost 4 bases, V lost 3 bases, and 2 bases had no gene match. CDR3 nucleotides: TGTGCCAGCAGCCAGGGACAGTCCTATGGCTACACCTTC. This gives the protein CASSQGQSYGYTF.

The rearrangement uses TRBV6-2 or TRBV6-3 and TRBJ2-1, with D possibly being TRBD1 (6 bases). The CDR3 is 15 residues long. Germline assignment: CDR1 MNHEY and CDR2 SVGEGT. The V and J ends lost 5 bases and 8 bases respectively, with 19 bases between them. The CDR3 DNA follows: TGTGCCAGCAGTAATCTAATTCAAGGGGGTCATGAGCAGTTCTTC. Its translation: CASSNLIQGGHEQFF.

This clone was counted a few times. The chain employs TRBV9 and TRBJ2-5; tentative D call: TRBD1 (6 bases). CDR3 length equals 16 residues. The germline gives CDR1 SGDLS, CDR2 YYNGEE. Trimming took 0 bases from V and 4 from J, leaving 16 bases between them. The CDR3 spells CASSVAAAGVGETQYF. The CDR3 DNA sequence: TGTGCCAGCAGCGTAGCTGCGGCAGGGGTGGGAGAGACCCAGTACTTC.

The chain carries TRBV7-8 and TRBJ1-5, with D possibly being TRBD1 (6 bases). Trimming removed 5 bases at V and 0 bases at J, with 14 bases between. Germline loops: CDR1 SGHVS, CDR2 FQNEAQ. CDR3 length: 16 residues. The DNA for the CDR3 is TGTGCCAGCAGCCCCGTGGGACACTTTAGCAATCAGCCCCAGCATTTT. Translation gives CASSPVGHFSNQPQHF.